Below are 24 T cell receptor beta chains sequenced from a single sample in a study of T cell repertoires in cytomegalovirus infection. TCRdb re-called the reads through MiXCR, storing one row per CDR3 protein. The sample gives approximately 500,000 distinct CDR3 sequences, more than 15% of which show up once; more than 20% is in the top ten. Material: CD8+ T cells from PBMCs. These receptors were obtained from a human donor in good health (CMV status not recorded). Some clones in this sample may be carry-over from other donors' samples.

In the case of this clonotype: At one end the junction does not follow the germline gene, possibly because of a read error. The gene calls are TRBV12-3 or TRBV12-4 and TRBJ2-3; D is unclear. The CDR3 is 14 amino acids. CDR3 loop: CASTLPPESVTQYF. The DNA for the CDR3 is TGTGCAAGCACCCTTCCCCCCGAGTCAGTTACGCAGTATTTT.

The chain employs TRBV19 and TRBJ1-1, with 9 bases lining up with TRBD1. Germline trimming cut 1 base from V and 1 base from J; bases unmatched to any gene: 1. The CDR3 runs 15 residues. Germline CDR1 and CDR2: LNHDA and SQIVND (reference sequence). CDR3 coding DNA: TGTGCCAGTAGTATAGGGACAGGGGCGAACACTGAAGCTTTCTTT. Translation: CASSIGTGANTEAFF.

The rearrangement links TRBV10-3 to TRBJ2-6, with 7 bases identical to TRBD1. J lost 0 bases, V lost 2 bases, and 1 base had no gene match. This CDR3 region has 16 residues. CDR1 is ENHRY and CDR2 is SYGVKD in the germline V gene. The CDR3, as DNA: TGTGCCATCAGTGAGGGGACAGACTCTGGGGCCAACGTCCTGACTTTC. Its translation is CAISEGTDSGANVLTF.

This sequence joins TRBV4-1 and TRBJ2-3, with D possibly matching TRBD1 (6 bases). There are 13 residues in the CDR3. With 5 bases removed from V and 6 bases from J, the gap between germline ends came to 12 bases. Germline CDR1 is MGHRA and CDR2 is YSYEKL. This chain's CDR3 is CASSVNRGDTQYF. DNA for the CDR3: TGCGCCAGCAGCGTTAATAGGGGGGATACGCAGTATTTT.

This clonotype was seen many times. This chain connects TRBV10-3 to TRBJ2-5, with TRBD2 matching over 12 bases. The V gene's germline CDR1 is ENHRY and CDR2 SYGVKD. Trimming removed 3 bases from V and 0 bases from J; junction bases left unmatched: 2. CDR3 length: 16 amino acids. The CDR3 loop reads CAISELAGGNQETQYF. The DNA of the CDR3 is TGTGCCATCAGTGAACTAGCGGGAGGCAACCAAGAGACCCAGTACTTC.

The rearrangement links TRBV12-3 or TRBV12-4 to TRBJ2-7; D is unclear. V was clipped by 5 bases and J by 2 bases, with 13 bases between them. This CDR3 contains 14 residues. CDR3 nucleotides: TGTGCCAGCAGTCCACCGATGCTAACCTACGAGCAGTACTTC. As protein: CASSPPMLTYEQYF.

This clonotype occurred many times. This sequence joins TRBV12-5 and TRBJ1-2, with D unresolved. Trimming stripped 4 bases from V and 4 bases from J, with 10 bases between. The CDR3 covers 13 residues. Per the germline V gene, CDR1 is LGHNT and CDR2 is FRNRAP. The CDR3 reads CASGSRDIYGYTF. The CDR3 region has the DNA TGTGCTAGTGGTTCGAGAGACATCTATGGCTACACCTTC.

CDR3 loop: CASSDREMNTEAFF. The CDR3 region has the DNA TGTGCCAGCAGCGACAGGGAAATGAACACTGAAGCTTTCTTT. The V gene is TRBV5-4, the J gene TRBJ1-1; 7 bases map to TRBD1. Germline loops: CDR1 SGHNT, CDR2 YYREEE (reference sequence). CDR3 length equals 14 residues. V lost 4 bases and J lost 0; bases outside the gene matches: 3.

This clonotype was counted at least ten times. The chain has TRBV6-1 and TRBJ1-1; tentative D call: TRBD1 (5 bases). The V gene lost 10 bases and the J gene lost 1 base, with 16 bases spanning the gap. Germline assignment: CDR1 MNHNS and CDR2 SASEGT. This CDR3 contains 14 residues. This CDR3 is CATIKRGGNTEAFF. CDR3 nucleotide sequence: TGTGCCACCATTAAGAGGGGTGGGAACACTGAAGCTTTCTTT.

This clonotype was detected only a few times. The chain has TRBV4-1 and TRBJ2-2; possible D gene TRBD2, 5 bases. Germline-derived CDR1 and CDR2 are MGHRA and YSYEKL. The germline V and J ends were trimmed by 8 bases and 2 bases, with 15 bases remaining between them. This CDR3 comprises 15 residues. DNA for the CDR3: TGCGCCAGCGAACCTCGGGGTCTTAACACCGGGGAGCTGTTTTTT. Translation: CASEPRGLNTGELFF.

Comment on this clonotype: Since no conserved phenylalanine or tryptophan closes the CDR3, a read error is the likely cause. The DNA is left out, because the CDR3 cannot be placed on it with certainty; the CDR3 is given as TCRdb lists it. This rearrangement joins TRBV7-2 to TRBJ2-1; the table assigns TRBD2, which was not confirmed against the DNA. The CDR3 has 13 amino acids, counting both end residues. Germline values: CDR1 SGHTA, CDR2 FQGNSA. The CDR3 is CASRGGGYNEQLL.

The genes are TRBV20-1 and TRBJ1-1, with D perhaps TRBD1 (5 bases). The CDR3 contains 13 residues. Germline CDR1 reads DFQATT; CDR2 reads SNEGSKA (reference sequence). Deletions cut 6 bases from V and 5 bases from J, with 16 bases between. CDR3 sequence: CSAEYHGTTEAFF. CDR3 nucleotides: TGCAGTGCGGAATACCATGGGACGACTGAAGCTTTCTTT.

This clonotype was observed at least ten times. The chain is built from TRBV10-3 and TRBJ1-2; maybe TRBD1 (6 bases). This CDR3 has 14 amino acids. Trimming removed 2 bases at V and 3 bases at J, with 10 bases between. Germline loops: CDR1 ENHRY, CDR2 SYGVKD. CDR3 amino acids: CAISEGGAHYGYTF. CDR3 DNA sequence: TGTGCCATCAGTGAGGGGGGCGCCCACTATGGCTACACCTTC.

The V gene is TRBV4-1, the J gene TRBJ2-2; D is uncertain. This CDR3 has 15 amino acids. The germline CDR1 and CDR2 sequences are MGHRA and YSYEKL. V shed 8 bases and J shed 5 bases, with 18 bases lying between them. CDR3 in amino acids: CASGLVPTKTGELFF. CDR3 bases: TGCGCCAGCGGCCTGGTGCCGACCAAAACCGGGGAGCTGTTTTTT.

At least ten counts were recorded for this clonotype. This chain connects TRBV11-2 to TRBJ2-7; possibly TRBD2 for D (7 bases). The CDR3 length is 14 residues. Trimming left V 5 bases short and J 4 bases short, with 15 bases between. Germline V CDR1 and CDR2: SGHAT, FQNNGV. The DNA of the CDR3 is TGTGCCAGCAGCGGCGGGGGCGTGAAGTACGAGCAGTACTTC. It yields the protein CASSGGGVKYEQYF.

Ten or more counts support this clonotype. The gene calls are TRBV11-2 and TRBJ2-3; the D call may be TRBD1 or TRBD2 (6 bases each). The CDR3 totals 14 residues. V lost 3 bases and J lost 3, with 10 bases in between. Germline assignment: CDR1 SGHAT and CDR2 FQNNGV. CDR3 sequence reads: CASSLGGVTDTQYF. The CDR3 DNA follows: TGTGCCAGCAGCTTGGGGGGCGTAACAGATACGCAGTATTTT.

The table lists this clonotype with a few counts. The J gene is TRBJ2-5, the V gene TRBV6-2 or TRBV6-3; 8 bases are a match to TRBD2. V shed 2 bases and J 4 bases; nucleotides not matched to a gene: 15. CDR1 and CDR2 from the germline V gene are MNHEY and SVGEGT. This CDR3 has 18 amino acids. CDR3 loop: CASSYPLGGGFEGETQYF. In nucleotides, the CDR3 is TGTGCCAGCAGTTACCCCCTCGGGGGGGGTTTCGAGGGAGAGACCCAGTACTTC.

This clonotype was detected only a few times. The rearrangement links TRBV27 to TRBJ2-3; weak D call: TRBD2 (6 bases). The germline V gene has CDR1 MNHEY and CDR2 SMNVEV (reference sequence). V lost 4 bases to trimming and J lost 0 bases, with 23 bases between them. The CDR3 is 19 residues long. CDR3 DNA: TGTGCCAGCAGTTCCCCACTCCGACTAGGGAAGTTTAGCACAGATACGCAGTATTTT. This encodes CASSSPLRLGKFSTDTQYF.

This clonotype occurred a few times. The V call is TRBV7-9, the J call TRBJ2-7; D may be TRBD1 (5 bases). The CDR3 loop spans 13 amino acids. The germline V gene has CDR1 SEHNR and CDR2 FQNEAQ (reference sequence). The V end lost 4 bases, the J end lost 2 bases, and 9 bases lay between the germline ends. The CDR3, as DNA: TGTGCCAGCAGCTCTCCGACAGCCTACGAGCAGTACTTC. This codes for CASSSPTAYEQYF.

V is TRBV30 and J is TRBJ2-5; D might be TRBD2 (5 bases). The germline CDR1 and CDR2 sequences are GTSNPN and SVGIG (reference sequence). The length of the CDR3 is 14 residues. Between the trimmed V and J ends, which lost 3 bases and 0 bases, there was a span of 11 bases. CDR3 sequence reads: CAWRSGLYQETQYF. In DNA, the CDR3 is TGTGCCTGGAGGAGCGGATTGTACCAAGAGACCCAGTACTTC. The complete variable domain, with remaining parts taken from reference TRBV30 and TRBJ2-5, reads SQTIHQWPATLVQPVGSPLSLECTVEGTSNPNLYWYRQAAGRGLQLLFYSVGIGQISSEVPQNLSASRPQDRQFILSSKKLLLSDSGFYLCAWRSGLYQETQYFGPGTRLLVL.

Ten or more counts support this clonotype. The genes are TRBV7-3 and TRBJ2-7; D remains ambiguous. The V end was cut by 5 bases, the J end by 5 bases, with 16 bases between. Looked up from germline, CDR1 is SGHTA and CDR2 is FQGTGA. The CDR3 is 14 residues long. The CDR3 DNA reads TGTGCCAGCAGCGTCCAAGGCGGTGGTAACGAGCAGTACTTC. Amino acids: CASSVQGGGNEQYF.

This clonotype appeared a few times. The V gene is TRBV27, the J gene TRBJ1-1; no clear D gene. The CDR3 extends over 15 amino acids. The V and J ends lost 0 bases and 0 bases respectively, with 8 bases between them. The germline V gene encodes CDR1 MNHEY and CDR2 SMNVEV (reference sequence). This chain's CDR3 is CASSLSRSMNTEAFF. The DNA for the CDR3 is TGTGCCAGCAGTTTATCGAGGTCAATGAACACTGAAGCTTTCTTT.

The table lists this clonotype with a few counts. This sequence joins TRBV27 and TRBJ2-1; the match to TRBD1 covers 9 bases. CDR1 is MNHEY and CDR2 is SMNVEV in the germline V gene (reference sequence). J was trimmed by 3 bases and V by 5 bases; bases with no gene match: 5. The CDR3 totals 15 residues. The CDR3 coding sequence is TGTGCCAGCAGTGAAGACAGGGGGTTCTACAATGAGCAGTTCTTC. It encodes CASSEDRGFYNEQFF.

This chain connects TRBV5-3 to TRBJ1-6; D gene uncertain. TRBV5-3 is an open reading frame whose function is uncertain. This CDR3 has 13 residues. Trimming left V 8 bases short and J 7 bases short, with 13 bases between. The CDR3 DNA is TGTGCCAGCAGCGGGGAGTCAAATTCACCCCTCCACTTT. It yields the protein CASSGESNSPLHF.